The 10 T cell receptor beta chains listed next were all sequenced from one sample in a study of T cell responses to AZD1222 COVID-19 vaccine (dated by TCRdb to 2020 to 2023). Receptor amplification or capture employed the immunoSEQ multiplex PCR assay. TCRdb re-hosts the immuneACCESS table, in-frame sequences only. Its copies lack some clones; in the studies checked, an unresolved V gene accounts for under half of them, and the cause for the rest is not known. In all, the sample holds more than 85,000 clones, and 80% to 95% of those were seen once. Jointly, the top ten make up approximately 8% of the sample. According to the study, the label for this sample's time point signals: baseline before first vaccination. Material: peripheral blood, obtained on day 0 of AZD1222 vaccination. These receptors originate from an adult in good health.

This chain joins TRBV5-1 and TRBJ1-5, with D hard to call. V lost 3 bases and J lost 0, with 13 bases in between. The CDR3 has 16 amino acids. Germline lookup yields CDR1 SGHRS and CDR2 YFSETQ. The CDR3 DNA is TGCGCCAGCAGCTCCGGCGGCCCCTATAGCAATCAGCCCCAGCATTTT. Translated, it gives CASSSGGPYSNQPQHF.

The chain uses TRBV4-1 and TRBJ1-5; tentative D call: TRBD1 (5 bases). The CDR3 extends over 16 amino acids. Germline CDR1 and CDR2: MGHRA and YSYEKL. V gave up 0 bases and J gave up 7 bases, with 16 bases separating them. CDR3 in amino acids: CASSQDGGGTRQPQHF. CDR3 DNA sequence: TGCGCCAGCAGCCAAGATGGGGGAGGGACGAGGCAGCCCCAGCATTTT.

The count of this clone is one. CDR3 sequence (DNA): TGTGCCAGCAGTTTTGGACAGATTCAGCCCCAGCATTTT. Translating gives CASSFGQIQPQHF. This rearrangement joins TRBV12-3 or TRBV12-4 to TRBJ1-5; TRBD1 might be the D (6 bases). V dropped 3 bases and J dropped 6 bases, with 9 bases sitting between them. This CDR3 region has 13 residues.

The chain is built from TRBV11-3 and TRBJ1-4; D perhaps matches TRBD1 (6 bases). The length of the CDR3 is 17 residues. CDR1 is SGHNT and CDR2 is YENEEA in the germline V gene. V lost 1 base, J lost 8 bases, and 20 bases lay in between. The CDR3 sequence is CASSLATGGRAREKLFF. The CDR3 DNA is TGTGCCAGCAGCTTAGCGACTGGGGGGCGCGCCAGGGAAAAACTGTTTTTT.

The chain links TRBV28 to TRBJ1-3; 7 nucleotides agree with TRBD1. The CDR3 runs to 15 residues. Per germline, CDR1 MDHEN and CDR2 SYDVKM. Trimming at V came to 6 bases and at J to 3 bases, leaving 8 bases not matched to a gene. In nucleotides, the CDR3 is TGTGCCAGCAGGCGGGACAGCACAAGTGGAAACACCATATATTTT. Protein sequence: CASRRDSTSGNTIYF.

This chain joins TRBV5-5 and TRBJ1-5; D ambiguous. The CDR3 runs 13 residues. Trimming left V 2 bases short and J 9 bases short, with 12 bases between. Germline V gives CDR1 SGHKS, CDR2 YYEKEE (reference sequence). CDR3 DNA: TGTGCCAGCAGCTTAGATGTGAAATGGCCCCAGCATTTT. Protein: CASSLDVKWPQHF.

The CDR3 protein is CASSPTSGDYGYTF. The CDR3, as DNA: TGCGCCAGCAGCCCAACATCAGGGGACTATGGCTACACCTTC. The gene calls are TRBV5-1 and TRBJ1-2; weak D call: TRBD1 (6 bases). V dropped 4 bases and J dropped 3 bases, with 13 bases sitting between them. CDR3 size: 14 residues. Germline V CDR1 and CDR2: SGHRS, YFSETQ.

DNA of the CDR3: TGTGCCAGCAGCTCTAGAACTGGAAACACCATATATTTT. It specifies CASSSRTGNTIYF. The gene calls are TRBV7-2 and TRBJ1-3; D ambiguous. The germline V gene has CDR1 SGHTA and CDR2 FQGNSA. Trimming pared 4 bases from V and 2 bases from J, leaving 6 bases between. CDR3 length: 13 amino acids.

This clone was seen just once. The chain couples TRBV23-1 to TRBJ1-2; no reliable D call. TRBV23-1 is assigned to the ORF class and has an uncertain function. The CDR3 spans 11 residues. V gave up 4 bases and J gave up 4 bases, with 4 bases separating them. Here the CDR3 DNA reads TGCGCCAGCAGTCGGTTCTATGGCTACACCTTC. Translated: CASSRFYGYTF.

The chain combines TRBV24-1 with TRBJ2-2, with D perhaps matching TRBD1 (6 bases). The CDR3 length is 15 residues. V shed 5 bases and J shed 5 bases, with 14 bases lying between them. Germline CDR1 and CDR2: KGHDR and SFDVKD. The CDR3 DNA sequence: TGTGCCACCAGTGGGACAGTCCTAGCAACCGGGGAGCTGTTTTTT. Translated: CATSGTVLATGELFF.